This entry is about one T cell receptor (beta chain). Ten or more counts support this clonotype. There is no known antigen for this receptor. Qualities for individual bases were not recorded, and no much larger clone is one base off. From cysteine to phenylalanine, the CDR3 is 16 amino acids long. The kept DNA is CDR3 alone, 48 bases in frame from the first base. V gives up 0 bases and J gives up 8 bases, and the segment between their germline ends measures 16 bases. CDR1 LGHNA and CDR2 YSLEER were looked up in the germline V gene. This sample was taken from a study (dated by TCRdb to the early 2010s). Sequencing took place on an Illumina Genome Analyzer IIx. TCRdb redid the processing of the public reads, applying fastp at Q25 and MiXCR, and retained in-frame beta chains. Under each unique CDR3 protein, matching rows form one entry showing the most common genes and DNA. The sample table records 12,000 to 15,000 distinct CDR3 sequences; approximately 34% of these occur just once. Roughly 16% of the sample is held by the ten biggest clonotypes.

The receptor comes from a human donor. Source material: blood. The V gene is TRBV4-3 and the J gene is TRBJ1-4, with no reliable assignment of the D segment. Here the CDR3 is given as CASSQDKSEGEEKLFF. The DNA sequence reads TGCGCCAGCAGCCAAGATAAAAGCGAGGGCGAAGAAAAACTGTTTTTT.